This TCR beta chain originates from a study of T cell repertoires in cytomegalovirus infection. Study summary: Matching HLA type and CMV infection were both indicated by public TCR beta signatures.

TCRdb re-analysed the reads in MiXCR, keeping a single row per CDR3 protein. The table has some 800,000 distinct CDR3 sequences, 25% to 35% seen once. This clonotype was observed many times. The antigen remains undetermined. The source of this sequence is a human donor in good health (CMV status not recorded). Some clones in this sample may be carry-over from other donors' samples. The specimen was cultured CD8+ T cells from PBMCs, collected from culture after CMV antigen stimulation.

This CDR3 reads CASSYSQSTGELFF. DNA for the CDR3: TGTGCCAGCAGTTATTCACAGAGCACCGGGGAGCTGTTTTTT. This chain connects TRBV6-1 to TRBJ2-2; D gene uncertain. V gave up 5 bases and J gave up 4 bases, with 11 bases separating them. Germline V gene sequence: CDR1 MNHNS, CDR2 SASEGT. The CDR3 contains 14 residues.